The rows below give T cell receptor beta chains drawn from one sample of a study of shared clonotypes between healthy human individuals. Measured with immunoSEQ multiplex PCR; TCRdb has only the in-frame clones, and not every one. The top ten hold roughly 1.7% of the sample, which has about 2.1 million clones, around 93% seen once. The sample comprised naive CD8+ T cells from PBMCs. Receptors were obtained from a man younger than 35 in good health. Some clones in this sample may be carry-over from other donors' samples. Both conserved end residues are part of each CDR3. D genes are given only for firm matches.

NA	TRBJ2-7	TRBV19	CASSIGPSYLYEQYF	TGTGCCAGTAGTATAGGTCCTAGCTACCTCTACGAGCAGTACTTC
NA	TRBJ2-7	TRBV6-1	CASSDTRWQRIYEQYF	TGTGCCAGCAGTGATACCCGGTGGCAGAGGATTTACGAGCAGTACTTC
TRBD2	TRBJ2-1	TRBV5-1	CASSLSGGLGGEQFF	TGCGCCAGCAGCTTGTCGGGAGGCCTCGGGGGTGAGCAGTTCTTC
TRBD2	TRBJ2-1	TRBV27	CASSYLAGSYNEQFF	TGTGCCAGCAGTTATCTAGCGGGATCTTACAATGAGCAGTTCTTC
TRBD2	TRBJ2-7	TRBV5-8	CASSRLAGAAGEQYF	TGTGCCAGCAGCAGGCTAGCGGGAGCTGCAGGCGAGCAGTACTTC
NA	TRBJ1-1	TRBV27	CASSLLGSYTEAFF	TGTGCCAGCAGTTTATTGGGCAGCTACACTGAAGCTTTCTTT
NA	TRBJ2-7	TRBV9	CASSVGDNSYEQYF	TGTGCCAGCAGCGTGGGGGACAACTCCTACGAGCAGTACTTC
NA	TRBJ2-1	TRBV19	CASCQGSYNEQFF	TGTGCCAGTTGCCAGGGCTCCTACAATGAGCAGTTCTTC
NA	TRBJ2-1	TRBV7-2	CASSDRDYNEQFF	TGTGCCAGCAGCGACCGGGACTACAATGAGCAGTTCTTC
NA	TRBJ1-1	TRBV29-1	CSVEEGEAPEAFF	TGCAGCGTTGAAGAGGGCGAAGCCCCTGAAGCTTTCTTT
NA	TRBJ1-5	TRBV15	CATSRVDSNQPQHF	TGTGCCACCAGCAGAGTGGATAGCAATCAGCCCCAGCATTTT
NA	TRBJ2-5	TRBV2	CASKADRETQYF	TGTGCCAGCAAGGCGGACCGGGAGACCCAGTACTTC
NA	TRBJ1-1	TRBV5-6	CASSGGRGMDTEAFF	TGTGCCAGCAGCGGGGGCAGGGGTATGGACACTGAAGCTTTCTTT
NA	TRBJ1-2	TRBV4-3	CASSQDRVNYGYTF	TGCGCCAGCAGCCAAGATCGAGTAAACTATGGCTACACCTTC
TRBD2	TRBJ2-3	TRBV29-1	CSVDFAGGPGTDTQYF	TGCAGCGTTGATTTTGCGGGAGGGCCGGGCACAGATACGCAGTATTTT
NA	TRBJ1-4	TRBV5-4	CASSPGGNEKLFF	TGTGCCAGCAGCCCCGGGGGGAATGAAAAACTGTTTTTT
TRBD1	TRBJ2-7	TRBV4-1	CASSQGQSKYEQYF	TGCGCCAGCAGCCAGGGACAGTCGAAGTACGAGCAGTACTTC
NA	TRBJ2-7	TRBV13	CASSLRAEGTEQYF	TGTGCCAGCAGCTTGAGGGCTGAGGGTACCGAGCAGTACTTC
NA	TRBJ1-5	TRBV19	CASSIYQGEPQHF	TGTGCCAGTAGTATATACCAGGGAGAGCCCCAGCATTTT
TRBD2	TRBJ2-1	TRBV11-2	CASSLTPFRLAGYGNEQFF	TGTGCCAGCAGCTTAACCCCCTTTAGACTAGCGGGATATGGCAATGAGCAGTTCTTC
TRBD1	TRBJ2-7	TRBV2	CASSADGTGFYEQYF	TGTGCCAGCAGTGCAGACGGGACAGGGTTCTACGAGCAGTACTTC
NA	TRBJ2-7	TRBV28	CASSFVGYEQYF	TGTGCCAGCAGTTTTGTGGGGTACGAGCAGTACTTC
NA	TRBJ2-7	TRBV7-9	CASSLVAGIYEQYF	TGTGCCAGCAGCTTAGTTGCAGGGATCTACGAGCAGTACTTC
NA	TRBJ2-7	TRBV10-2	CASSTKGGDEQYF	TGCGCCAGCAGTACGAAAGGAGGAGACGAGCAGTACTTC
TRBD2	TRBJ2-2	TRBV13	CASSITSGRASNTGELFF	TGTGCCAGCAGCATAACTAGCGGGAGGGCCTCGAACACCGGGGAGCTGTTTTTT
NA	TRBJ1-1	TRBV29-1	CSVEVNTEAFF	TGCAGCGTTGAAGTAAACACTGAAGCTTTCTTT
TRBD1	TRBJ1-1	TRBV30	CAWSGHRGTGVTEAFF	TGTGCCTGGAGTGGCCACAGGGGTACGGGGGTCACTGAAGCTTTCTTT
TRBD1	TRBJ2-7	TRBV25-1	CASSGQGFSSRSYEQYF	TGTGCCAGCAGTGGACAGGGATTTTCTTCCCGATCCTACGAGCAGTACTTC